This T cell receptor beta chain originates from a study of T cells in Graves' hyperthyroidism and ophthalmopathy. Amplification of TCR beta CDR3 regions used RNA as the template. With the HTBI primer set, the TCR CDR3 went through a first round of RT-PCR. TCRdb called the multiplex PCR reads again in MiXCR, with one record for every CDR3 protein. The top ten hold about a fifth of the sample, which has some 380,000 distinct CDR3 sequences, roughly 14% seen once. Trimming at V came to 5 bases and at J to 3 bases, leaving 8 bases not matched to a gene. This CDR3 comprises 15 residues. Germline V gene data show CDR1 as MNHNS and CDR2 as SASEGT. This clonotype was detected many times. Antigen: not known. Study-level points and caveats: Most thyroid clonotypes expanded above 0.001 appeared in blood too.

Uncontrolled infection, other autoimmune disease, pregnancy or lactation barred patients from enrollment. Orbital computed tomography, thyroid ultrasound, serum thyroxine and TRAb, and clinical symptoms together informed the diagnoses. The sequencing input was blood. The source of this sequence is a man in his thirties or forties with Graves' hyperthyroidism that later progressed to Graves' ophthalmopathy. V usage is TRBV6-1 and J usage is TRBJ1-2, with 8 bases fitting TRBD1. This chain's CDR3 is CASSYHPGGDYGYTF. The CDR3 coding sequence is TGTGCCAGCAGTTACCACCCAGGGGGCGACTATGGCTACACCTTC.